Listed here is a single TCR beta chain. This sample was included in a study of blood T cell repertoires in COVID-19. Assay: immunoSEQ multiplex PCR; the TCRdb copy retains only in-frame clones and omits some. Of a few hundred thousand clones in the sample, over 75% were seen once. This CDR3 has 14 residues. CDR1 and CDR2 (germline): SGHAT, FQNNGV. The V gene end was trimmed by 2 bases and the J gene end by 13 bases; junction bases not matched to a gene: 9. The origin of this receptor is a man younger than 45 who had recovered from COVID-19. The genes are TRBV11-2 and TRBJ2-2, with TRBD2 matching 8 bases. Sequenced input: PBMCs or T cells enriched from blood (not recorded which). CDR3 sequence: CASSLSSGRAGLFF. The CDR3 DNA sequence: TGTGCCAGCAGCTTATCCTCCGGGAGGGCGGGGCTGTTTTTT.